Given below is one T cell receptor (beta chain) in context. This sample stems from a study of sequential checkpoint blockade in melanoma. Study information: First-line arms were nivolumab then ipilimumab, or the reverse, randomized 1:1. Each arm's sequence ended with maintenance nivolumab.

J was trimmed by 3 bases and V by 4 bases; bases with no gene match: 9. The CDR3 runs to 17 residues. The V gene's germline CDR1 is SGHTA and CDR2 FQGNSA. Clones were sequenced by immunoSEQ multiplex PCR, and TCRdb holds only the in-frame ones, with some missing. The top ten clones hold under 25% of a sample with about 18,000 clones, 72% of them seen once. Treatment specified: randomized to nivolumab then ipilimumab (arm A) or the reverse (arm B). DNA-damaging chemotherapy had not been given to any patient beforehand. From thawed PBMCs, live CD3+CD8+ cells negative for CD19 and CD56 were sorted. The sample here was CD8+ T cells sorted from blood (inferred from file names), taken from a patient given nivolumab and ipilimumab in sequence. The rearrangement joins TRBV7-2 to TRBJ2-7; TRBD2 agrees at 13 bases. The receptor comes from a human donor with melanoma. CDR3 DNA sequence: TGTGCCAGCAGCTCCCACCGGACTAGCGGGAGAGGCTACGAGCAGTACTTC. Translation gives CASSSHRTSGRGYEQYF. Using reference TRBV7-2 and TRBJ2-7 for the parts outside the CDR3, the full variable domain is GAGVSQSPSNKVTEKGKDVELRCDPISGHTALYWYRQSLGQGLEFLIYFQGNSAPDKSGLPSDRFSAERTGGSVSTLTIQRTQQEDSAVYLCASSSHRTSGRGYEQYFGPGTRLTVT.